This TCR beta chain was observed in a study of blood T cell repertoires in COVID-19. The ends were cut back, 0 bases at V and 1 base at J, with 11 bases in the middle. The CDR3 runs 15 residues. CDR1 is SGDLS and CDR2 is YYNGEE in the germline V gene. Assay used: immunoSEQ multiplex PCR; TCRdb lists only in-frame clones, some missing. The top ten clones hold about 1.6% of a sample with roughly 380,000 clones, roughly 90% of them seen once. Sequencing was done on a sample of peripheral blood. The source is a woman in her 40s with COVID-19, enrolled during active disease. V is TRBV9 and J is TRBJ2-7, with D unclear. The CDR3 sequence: CASSVASSTSYEQYF. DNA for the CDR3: TGTGCCAGCAGCGTAGCCTCCTCCACTTCCTACGAGCAGTACTTC.